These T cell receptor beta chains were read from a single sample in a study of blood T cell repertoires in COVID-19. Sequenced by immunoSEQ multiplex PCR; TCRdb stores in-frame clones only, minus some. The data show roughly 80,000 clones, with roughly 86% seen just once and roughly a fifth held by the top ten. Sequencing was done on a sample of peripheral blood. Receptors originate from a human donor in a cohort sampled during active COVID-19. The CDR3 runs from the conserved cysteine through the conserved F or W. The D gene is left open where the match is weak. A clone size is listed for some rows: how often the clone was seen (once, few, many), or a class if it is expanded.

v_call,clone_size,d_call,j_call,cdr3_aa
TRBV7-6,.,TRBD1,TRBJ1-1,CASSPTPKFGTVNTEAFF
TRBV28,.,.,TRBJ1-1,CASSLWIAVRRTEAFF
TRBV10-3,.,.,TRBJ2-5,CAISESGGRETQYF
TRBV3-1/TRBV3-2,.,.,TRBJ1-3,CASSQDLGASGNTIYF
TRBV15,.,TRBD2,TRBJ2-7,CATRISGGYEQYF
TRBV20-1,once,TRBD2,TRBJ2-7,CSASLLAGYYEQYF
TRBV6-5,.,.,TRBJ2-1,CATRLTVGDEQFF
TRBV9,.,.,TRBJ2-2,CASRSGEMNTGELFF
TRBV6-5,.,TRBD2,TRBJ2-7,CASRDAGGRWFEQYF
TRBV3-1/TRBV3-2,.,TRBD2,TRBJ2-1,CASSQVTPGLEVSYNEQFF
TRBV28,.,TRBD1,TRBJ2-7,CASSPPGQRAQYF
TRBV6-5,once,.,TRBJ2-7,CASSRTTGFDEQYF
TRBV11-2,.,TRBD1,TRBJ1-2,CASARSGTGANYGYTF
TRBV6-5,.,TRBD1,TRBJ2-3,CASQRGRLPDTQYF
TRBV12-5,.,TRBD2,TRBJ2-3,CASGLGTSGGVKDTQYF
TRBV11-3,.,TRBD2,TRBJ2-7,CASSQTREGEQYF
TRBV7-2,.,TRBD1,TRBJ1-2,CASSLGGTGKLNYGYTF
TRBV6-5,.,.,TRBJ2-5,CASRGLRLHQETQYF
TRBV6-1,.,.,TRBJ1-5,CASSEARNQPQHF
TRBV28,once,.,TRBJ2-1,CASSRAGEPYNEQFF
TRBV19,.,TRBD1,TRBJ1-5,CASRLQGANQPQHF
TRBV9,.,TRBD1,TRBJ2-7,CASSPLQGAGYEQYF
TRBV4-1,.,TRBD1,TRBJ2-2,CASSQHRGRNSGELFF
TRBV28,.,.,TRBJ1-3,CASSTGHSGNTIYF
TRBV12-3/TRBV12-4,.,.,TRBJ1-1,CASSFGITEAFF
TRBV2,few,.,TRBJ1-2,CASSPDRNYGYTF
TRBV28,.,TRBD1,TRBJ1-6,CASSLMAGGNSPLHF
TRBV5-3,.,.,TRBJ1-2,CARSLAGFGIDGYTF
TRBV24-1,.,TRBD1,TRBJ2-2,CATSDSTGQGNTGELFF
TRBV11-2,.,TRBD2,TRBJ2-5,CASSFFSGGPQETQYF
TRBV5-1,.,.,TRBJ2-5,CASSPGRSQETQYF
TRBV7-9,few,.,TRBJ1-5,CASSLNSNQPQHF
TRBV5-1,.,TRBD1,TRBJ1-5,CASSWGTGGQPQHF
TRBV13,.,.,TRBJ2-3,CASSPAQGTSTDTQYF
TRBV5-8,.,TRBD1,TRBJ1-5,CASSFRTGGVNQPQHF
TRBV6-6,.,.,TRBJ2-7,CASVGTPRYEQYF
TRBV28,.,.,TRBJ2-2,CASRLILGELFF
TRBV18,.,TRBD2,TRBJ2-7,CASSPSTGGADEQYF
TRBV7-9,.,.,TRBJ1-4,CASSLGLATNEKLFF
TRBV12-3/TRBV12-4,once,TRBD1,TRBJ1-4,CASSEGAELFF
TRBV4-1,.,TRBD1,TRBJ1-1,CASSQGEGGNTEAFF
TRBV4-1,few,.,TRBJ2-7,CASSQGAIRGVSYEQYF
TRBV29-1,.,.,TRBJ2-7,CSASDSYEQYF
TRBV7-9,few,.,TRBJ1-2,CASSPGKGGYSGYTF
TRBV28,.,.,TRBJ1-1,CASSSLTGNTEAFF
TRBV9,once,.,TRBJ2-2,CASSVADMKNTGELFF
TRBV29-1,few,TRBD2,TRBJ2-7,CSVGGGGGREQYF
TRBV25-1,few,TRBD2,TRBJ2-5,CASSGGGKETQYF
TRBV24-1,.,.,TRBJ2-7,CATSEGSSYEQYF